These 7 T cell receptor beta chains came from one sample sequenced in a study of cytomegalovirus exposure and HLA in healthy donors (dated by TCRdb to 2016 to 2017). The library was generated by the immunoSEQ multiplex PCR assay. The multiplex PCR relied on a mix of 60 forward primers for TCR Vbeta segments and 13 reverse primers for TCR Jbeta segments. TCRdb re-hosts the immuneACCESS table, in-frame sequences only. Its copies lack some clones; in the studies checked, an unresolved V gene accounts for under half of them, and the cause for the rest is not known. The sample table contains some 170,000 clones; only one count was recorded for about three quarters of them. The biggest ten clones account for around 4.6% of the sample. Sequenced input: PBMCs. All receptors come from a man between 18 and 35 years old in good health and CMV-seropositive.

The genes are TRBV6-1 and TRBJ2-1, with D possibly matching TRBD2 (6 bases). This CDR3 is built from 14 residues. CDR1 is MNHNS, CDR2 SASEGT, per germline. V was trimmed by 8 bases and J by 3 bases, leaving 14 bases between them. The CDR3 protein is CASLEVGSYNEQFF. CDR3 DNA sequence: TGTGCCAGCCTCGAGGTCGGGAGCTACAATGAGCAGTTCTTC.

The chain is built from TRBV6-1 and TRBJ1-5, with no clear D. CDR3 length: 16 residues. In germline, CDR1 is MNHNS, CDR2 SASEGT. Trimming cost V 4 bases and J 6 bases, with 19 bases left between them. The CDR3 loop is CASSAASLITVQPQHF. The CDR3 DNA is TGTGCCAGCAGTGCAGCCTCCCTTATCACAGTTCAGCCCCAGCATTTT.

About this clone itself: The same CDR3 is also encoded by other DNA sequences in this sample. The gene calls are TRBV5-4 and TRBJ1-2; 10 nucleotides line up with TRBD1. Germline CDR1 is SGHNT and CDR2 is YYREEE (reference sequence). CDR3 length equals 16 residues. J gave up 0 bases and V 2 bases, and 4 bases lay outside the gene matches. The DNA of the CDR3 is TGTGCCAGCAGCTTTGGCGGGACAGGGGCTAACTATGGCTACACCTTC. This gives the protein CASSFGGTGANYGYTF.

The gene calls are TRBV7-9 and TRBJ2-5; 11 positions agree with TRBD2. The CDR3 is made up of 16 amino acids. Germline assignment: CDR1 SEHNR and CDR2 FQNEAQ (reference sequence). The junction had 5 bases not matched to a gene; V was cut back by 3 bases and J by 2 bases. This chain's CDR3 is CASSFGSSGGQETQYF. CDR3 nucleotide sequence: TGTGCCAGCAGCTTTGGCTCTAGCGGGGGGCAAGAGACCCAGTACTTC.

The CDR3 coding sequence is TGTGCCAGCAGCTTGGGGGGACTCTCTGGAAACACCATATATTTT. It translates to CASSLGGLSGNTIYF. The chain employs TRBV5-6 and TRBJ1-3, with D perhaps matching TRBD1 (5 bases). Trimming shortened V by 0 bases and J by 0 bases, and 7 bases separated the two germline ends. The CDR3 spans 15 residues. The germline CDR1 and CDR2 sequences are SGHDT and YYEEEE.

The chain combines TRBV19 with TRBJ1-2; D perhaps matches TRBD1 (5 bases). Trimming removed 6 bases from V and 1 base from J, with 18 bases in between. The germline V gene has CDR1 LNHDA and CDR2 SQIVND (reference sequence). CDR3 length: 16 residues. The CDR3 here is CASRPPGGKGNYGYTF. CDR3 sequence (DNA): TGTGCCAGTAGACCTCCGGGGGGGAAGGGTAACTATGGCTACACCTTC. Using reference TRBV19 and TRBJ1-2 for the parts outside the CDR3, the full variable domain is DGGITQSPKYLFRKEGQNVTLSCEQNLNHDAMYWYRQDPGQGLRLIYYSQIVNDFQKGDIAEGYSVSREKKESFPLTVTSAQKNPTAFYLCASRPPGGKGNYGYTFGSGTRLTVV.

This clone occurred once. The chain has TRBV5-6 and TRBJ2-3, with a tentative D call TRBD2 (6 bases). The germline CDR1 and CDR2 sequences are SGHDT and YYEEEE. V was trimmed by 5 bases and J by 9 bases, leaving 16 bases between them. CDR3 length: 13 amino acids. This CDR3 reads CASSQTSPWTQYF. CDR3 sequence (DNA): TGTGCCAGCAGTCAGACTAGTCCGTGGACGCAGTATTTT. The variable domain in full, completed from reference TRBV5-6 and TRBJ2-3, reads DAGVTQSPTHLIKTRGQQVTLRCSPKSGHDTVSWYQQALGQGPQFIFQYYEEEERQRGNFPDRFSGHQFPNYSSELNVNALLLGDSALYLCASSQTSPWTQYFGPGTRLTVL.